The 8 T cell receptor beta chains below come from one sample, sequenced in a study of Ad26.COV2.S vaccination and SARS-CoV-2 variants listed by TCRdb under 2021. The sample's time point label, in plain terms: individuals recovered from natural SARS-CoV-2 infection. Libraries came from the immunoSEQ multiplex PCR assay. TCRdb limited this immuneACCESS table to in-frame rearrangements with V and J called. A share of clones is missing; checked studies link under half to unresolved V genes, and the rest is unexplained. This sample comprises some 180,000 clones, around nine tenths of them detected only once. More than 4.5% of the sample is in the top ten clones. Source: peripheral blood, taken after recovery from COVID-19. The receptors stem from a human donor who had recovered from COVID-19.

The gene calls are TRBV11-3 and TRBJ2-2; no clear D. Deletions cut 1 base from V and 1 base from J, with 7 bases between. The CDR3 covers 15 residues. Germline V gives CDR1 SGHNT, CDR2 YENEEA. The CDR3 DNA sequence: TGTGCCAGCAGCTTAGGACCCCGGAACACCGGGGAGCTGTTTTTT. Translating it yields CASSLGPRNTGELFF.

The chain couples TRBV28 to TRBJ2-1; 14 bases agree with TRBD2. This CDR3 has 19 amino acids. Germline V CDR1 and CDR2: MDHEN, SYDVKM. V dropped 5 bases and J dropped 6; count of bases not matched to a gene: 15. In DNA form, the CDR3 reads TGTGCCAGCAGTCCCACCCTGACTAGCGGGGGGGCCAATAGCAATGAGCAGTTCTTC. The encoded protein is CASSPTLTSGGANSNEQFF.

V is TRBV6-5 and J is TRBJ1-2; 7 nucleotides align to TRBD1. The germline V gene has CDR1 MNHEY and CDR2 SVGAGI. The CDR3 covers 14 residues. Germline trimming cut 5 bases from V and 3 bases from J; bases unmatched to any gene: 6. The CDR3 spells CASSRYRGDYGYTF. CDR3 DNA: TGTGCCAGCAGTCGGTACAGGGGTGACTATGGCTACACCTTC.

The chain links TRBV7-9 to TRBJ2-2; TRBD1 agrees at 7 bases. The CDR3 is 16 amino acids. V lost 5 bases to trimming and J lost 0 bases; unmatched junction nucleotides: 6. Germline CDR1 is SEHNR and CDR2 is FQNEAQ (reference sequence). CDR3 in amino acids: CASSARQGANTGELFF. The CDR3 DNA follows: TGTGCCAGCAGCGCACGACAGGGCGCGAACACCGGGGAGCTGTTTTTT.

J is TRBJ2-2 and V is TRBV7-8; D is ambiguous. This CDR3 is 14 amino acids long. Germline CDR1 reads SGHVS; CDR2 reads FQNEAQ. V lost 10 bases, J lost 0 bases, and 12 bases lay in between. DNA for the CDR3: TGTGCCACCGGACGGTTCGCGAACACCGGGGAGCTGTTTTTT. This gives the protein CATGRFANTGELFF.

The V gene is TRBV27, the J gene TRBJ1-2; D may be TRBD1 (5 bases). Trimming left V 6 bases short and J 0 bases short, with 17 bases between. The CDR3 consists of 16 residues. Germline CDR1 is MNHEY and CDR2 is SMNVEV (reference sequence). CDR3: CASRPQGMAANYGYTF. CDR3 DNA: TGTGCCAGCAGACCTCAGGGAATGGCAGCTAACTATGGCTACACCTTC.

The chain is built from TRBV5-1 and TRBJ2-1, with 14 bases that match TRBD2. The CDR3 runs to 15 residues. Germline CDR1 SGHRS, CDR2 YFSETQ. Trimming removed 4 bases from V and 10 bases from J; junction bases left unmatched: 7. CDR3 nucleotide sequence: TGCGCCAGCAGCGCGACTAGCGGGAGGGCTGGAGAGCAGTTCTTC. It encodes CASSATSGRAGEQFF. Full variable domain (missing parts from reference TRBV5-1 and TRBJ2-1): KAGVTQTPRYLIKTRGQQVTLSCSPISGHRSVSWYQQTPGQGLQFLFEYFSETQRNKGNFPGRFSGRQFSNSRSEMNVSTLELGDSALYLCASSATSGRAGEQFFGPGTRLTVL.

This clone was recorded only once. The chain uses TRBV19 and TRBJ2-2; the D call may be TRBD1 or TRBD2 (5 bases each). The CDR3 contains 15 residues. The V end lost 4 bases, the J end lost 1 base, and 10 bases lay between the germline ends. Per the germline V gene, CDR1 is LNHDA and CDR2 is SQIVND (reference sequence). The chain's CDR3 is CASSRGYWNTGELFF. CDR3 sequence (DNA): TGTGCCAGTAGTAGGGGGTATTGGAACACCGGGGAGCTGTTTTTT.